This TCR beta chain was recorded in a study of post-analysis software for immune sequencing data. Study-level information: Some patients lacked subtype; others had relapsing-remitting, secondary progressive or progressive-relapsing disease. General study findings and limits: Same-batch samples co-clustered strongly by F measure. Diversity measured as normalized Chao1 was significantly lower in multiple sclerosis patients than in controls. Included in a set of several TRBV segments more frequent in patients than controls were TRBV5-6, TRBV5-1 and TRBV20-1.

The CDR3 contains 16 residues. Germline V gene sequence: CDR1 MGHRA, CDR2 YSYEKL. The V end was cut by 0 bases, the J end by 2 bases, with 13 bases between. Included in the TCR beta cDNA libraries were unique molecular identifiers. Between about 0.85 and 11 million T cells gave rise to 500,000 to 600,000 cDNA molecules. Using its own MiXCR run on the PCR reads, TCRdb lists one record per CDR3 protein. Of roughly 670,000 distinct CDR3 sequences listed, approximately 60% were seen once; the top ten hold over 9%. Comments on this clonotype: Antigen specificity is unknown.

The origin of this receptor is a girl aged 2 to 9 with multiple sclerosis. V is TRBV4-1 and J is TRBJ2-5; no reliable D call. Sequenced material: blood. The CDR3 loop reads CASSQEERGLQETQYF. CDR3 nucleotides: TGCGCCAGCAGCCAAGAAGAGCGAGGCCTACAAGAGACCCAGTACTTC.